This record covers a single TCR beta chain. Its target is not known. These data belong to a study of lymphopenia after photon versus proton radiotherapy. General study results and limits: After lymphocyte nadir, photon-treated repertoires showed oligoclonal expansion, especially CD8+ Temra. Under photons, naive T cells and diversity fell while effector/memory populations rose. In patients who died, overall survival fell as post-nadir TCR diversity dropped more. Survival link was tested only in deceased patients; proton benefit remains a possibility.

Data came from immunoSEQ multiplex PCR; TCRdb stores just in-frame clones and leaves some out. This table has around 35,000 clones, 85% appearing once. The V end lost 0 bases, the J end lost 1 base, and 9 bases lay between the germline ends. The CDR3 spans 15 residues. Germline V gene lookup returns CDR1 SGHVS and CDR2 FQNEAQ. This clonotype was obtained from a man between 45 and 60 years old with gastric cancer. Here the sequenced sample was peripheral blood, taken from a patient treated with photon-based radiotherapy. This rearrangement joins TRBV7-8 to TRBJ1-1; the D is unclear. The CDR3 coding sequence is TGTGCCAGCAGCTTAGCGACCTTACCGAACACTGAAGCTTTCTTT. As protein: CASSLATLPNTEAFF.